This TCR beta chain was recorded in a study of shared clonotypes between healthy human individuals. Study findings and constraints: Even with large depth, rarefaction showed that sorted-subset sequencing was incomplete. The represented genetic and exposure-history diversity was limited by the small number of donors.

Authors' analysis steps: For the immunoSEQ data, sequences were junction-only without quality scores, so filtering differed. Some clones are missing from TCRdb's copy, which holds only in-frame ones; the method was immunoSEQ multiplex PCR. The V and J calls and the clone size are those of that table, but D and trimming were determined from the DNA. The sample contains more than 2,000,000 clones, approximately 90% of which appear only once. The split of CD4+ cells yielded CD45RA+ naive and CD45RA-negative memory subsets. The CDR3 extends over 20 amino acids. Germline trimming cut 5 bases from V and 0 bases from J; bases unmatched to any gene: 16. From germline, CDR1 is MGHRA and CDR2 YSYEKL. To note about this clone: Its antigen is unidentified.

The material sequenced was naive CD4+ T cells sorted from blood. Subset indicated: CD45RA+ positively selected. The source of this sequence is a man aged 18 to 29 in good health. The chain is built from TRBV4-1 and TRBJ2-6; 7 positions match TRBD2. The CDR3 coding sequence is TGCGCCAGCAGCTTTCCAAAACTGGCGGGGGAACGCTCTGGGGCCAACGTCCTGACTTTC. Translation gives CASSFPKLAGERSGANVLTF.